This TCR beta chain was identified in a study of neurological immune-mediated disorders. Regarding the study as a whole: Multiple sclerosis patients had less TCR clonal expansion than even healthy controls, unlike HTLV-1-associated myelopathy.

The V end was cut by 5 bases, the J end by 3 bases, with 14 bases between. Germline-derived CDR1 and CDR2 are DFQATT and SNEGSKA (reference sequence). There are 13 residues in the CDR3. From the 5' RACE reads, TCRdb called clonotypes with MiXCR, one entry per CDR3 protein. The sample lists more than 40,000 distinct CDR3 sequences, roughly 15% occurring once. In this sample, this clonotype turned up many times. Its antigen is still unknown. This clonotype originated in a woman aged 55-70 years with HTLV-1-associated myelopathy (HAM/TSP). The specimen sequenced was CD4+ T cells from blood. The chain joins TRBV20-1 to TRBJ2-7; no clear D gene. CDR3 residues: CSALRTESYEQYF. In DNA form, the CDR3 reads TGCAGTGCTCTAAGGACGGAAAGCTACGAGCAGTACTTC.